This TCR beta chain was profiled in a study of blood T cell repertoires in COVID-19. Study summary: Recovered participants had two consecutive negative NP/OP PCR tests, healthcare professional clearance, or symptom resolution.

Residents of 24 US areas, aged roughly 18 to 89 years, made up the participants. Assay: immunoSEQ multiplex PCR; the TCRdb copy retains only in-frame clones and omits some. This sample has some 180,000 clones, with 65% to 80% found just once. Germline V gives CDR1 SGHKS, CDR2 YYEKEE (reference sequence). V lost 5 bases to trimming and J lost 4 bases; unmatched junction nucleotides: 11. The CDR3 is 15 residues long. The sequence was collected from a woman aged 70-85 years in a cohort exposed to, infected with or recovered from COVID-19 (not recorded which). Sequencing used PBMCs or T cells enriched from blood (not recorded which). The V gene is TRBV5-5, the J gene TRBJ2-5; 7 bases are a match to TRBD2. CDR3 amino acids: CASSGGTTPSETQYF. Here the CDR3 DNA reads TGTGCCAGCAGTGGGGGGACTACCCCCTCAGAGACCCAGTACTTC.